This T cell receptor beta chain was obtained from a study of T-cell memory formation after mild COVID-19 (dated by TCRdb to about 2021). At the level of the whole study: Most TCR sequence clusters were specific to one of the two donors. T-cell clones expanding and contracting after mild COVID-19 in a couple of donors were tracked by longitudinal TCRalpha and TCRbeta repertoire sequencing. The cohort comprised two young, previously healthy adult volunteers, one female and one male. The research as a whole found: Some responding clones were detected in pre-infection memory, which suggested that pre-existing cross-reactive memory T cells had joined the SARS-CoV-2 response. The study covered only two mild cases, and larger cohorts including severe cases with pre-infection samples were considered necessary. Contracting CD4+ clones were found mainly in CM and EM memory subsets, while CD8+ clones were enriched in EMRA. The second-wave clones that peaked on day 37 were not confirmed to be SARS-CoV-2 specific. Balanced CD4/CD8 phenotypes were observed for clones contracting from day 15 to 85, whereas a bias towards CD4+ was observed for a second wave of clones expanding from day 15 to 37.

Including cysteine and phenylalanine, the CDR3 has 17 amino acids. The DNA shown is the 51-base CDR3, in frame from base 1. Taken from the germline V gene, the CDR1 and CDR2 loops are SGHVS and FNYEAQ. V is trimmed back by 2 bases and J by 5 bases, and the junction contains 9 bases that no gene match accounts for. Many counts were recorded for this clonotype. This receptor's antigen is unknown. Base qualities are not recorded, but no much larger clone differs from it by a single base. Ficoll-Paque density gradient centrifugation was the method used to isolate PBMCs. TCRdb records Illumina NovaSeq 6000 as the sequencer. TCRalpha and TCRbeta cDNA libraries were built by 5'RACE with constant-segment primers, adding sample barcodes and unique molecular identifiers. RNA was extracted from every sample with Trizol reagent. Libraries were amplified in two PCR steps, with a second sample barcode and Illumina TruSeq adapters added in the second step. Sequencing of the libraries was done on an Illumina NovaSeq, producing 2 x 150 bp paired-end reads. Processing in the source paper ran as follows. Reads were demultiplexed and collapsed into UMI-guided consensus sequences with migec v1.2.7. With mixcr v2.1.11, UMI consensuses were aligned to TRA and TRB V and J templates and assembled into clonotypes. Expanded or contracted clonotypes were those called significant by both edgeR and NoisET, with noise models trained on biological replicates. For edgeR calls, the cutoffs were a false discovery rate-adjusted p below 0.01 and a log2 fold-change threshold of 1. As an exploratory analysis of dynamics, PCA with hierarchical clustering was applied to max-normalized trajectories of the 1000 most abundant clonotypes. Separately sequenced CD4+ and CD8+ repertoires were used to assign the CD4 or CD8 phenotype of responding clones. The raw public data were reprocessed by TCRdb itself: fastp quality trimming at Q25, MiXCR clonotype calling, in-frame beta chains only. Entries that share a CDR3 protein sequence are merged under the most common genes and DNA. The V and J calls and clone size are TCRdb's, not the authors'. The sample records over 500,000 distinct CDR3 sequences, 17% of which are singletons. Less than 10% of the sample rests with the top ten.

The sequenced sample consisted of PBMCs or a T cell subset sorted from them (not recorded which). This receptor was identified in an adult woman who had mild COVID-19 (a few samples of this study predate the infection). The sample titles of this study are shuffled in the database, so cell type and time point are left out; the donor was told from shared clones. In this chain, TRBV7-6 is recombined with TRBJ2-4; 10 central nucleotides agree with TRBD1. The sequenced DNA: TGTGCCAGCAGCTTACGTTTTCAAGGACAGGGGGAAAACATTCAGTACTTC. Its product reads: CASSLRFQGQGENIQYF.